Below are 23 T cell receptor beta chains sequenced from a single sample in a study of response to subunit inactivated influenza vaccine. MiXCR, run by TCRdb on the RT-PCR reads, gives a single entry per CDR3 protein. This sample carries fewer than 700,000 distinct CDR3 sequences, approximately 12% of them seen once, and the ten largest clones take about an eighth. The sample here was PBMCs from blood, taken roughly 48 days after vaccination. The receptors here all came from a man aged 45-65 years who received an inactivated influenza vaccine.

This clonotype was observed many times. The chain is built from TRBV6-5 and TRBJ1-2; D perhaps matches TRBD1 (5 bases). The CDR3 loop spans 12 amino acids. The V end lost 5 bases, the J end lost 7 bases, and 11 bases lay between the germline ends. Germline V gene data show CDR1 as MNHEY and CDR2 as SVGAGI. The CDR3 loop reads CASSTQGSGYTF. The CDR3 region has the DNA TGTGCCAGCAGTACGCAGGGTAGTGGCTACACCTTC.

The J gene is TRBJ2-2, the V gene TRBV5-1; unclear D gene. Trimming shortened V by 6 bases and J by 5 bases, and 11 bases separated the two germline ends. In germline, CDR1 is SGHRS, CDR2 YFSETQ. The CDR3 is 13 amino acids. The CDR3 sequence: CASKVKQTGELFF. The CDR3 DNA reads TGCGCCAGCAAGGTTAAGCAGACCGGGGAGCTGTTTTTT.

This clonotype came up many times. The rearrangement joins TRBV29-1 to TRBJ2-2; maybe TRBD1 (5 bases). V lost 4 bases and J lost 1, with 10 bases in between. Germline V lookup: CDR1 SQVTM, CDR2 ANQGSEA. The CDR3 has 14 amino acids. CDR3 in amino acids: CSVGQGLNTGELFF. The DNA of the CDR3 is TGCAGCGTTGGGCAGGGTTTGAACACCGGGGAGCTGTTTTTT.

The chain links TRBV5-1 to TRBJ2-5; the D gene is possibly TRBD2 (6 bases). The V gene's germline CDR1 is SGHRS and CDR2 YFSETQ. This CDR3 region has 12 residues. Between the trimmed V and J ends, which lost 2 bases and 7 bases, there was a span of 9 bases. The CDR3 loop is CASSFRRGTQYF. CDR3 sequence (DNA): TGCGCCAGCAGCTTCAGGAGGGGGACCCAGTACTTC.

The chain is built from TRBV5-1 and TRBJ1-1; 7 nucleotides match TRBD1. The ends lost 5 bases at V and 0 bases at J; junction bases unmatched: 4. This CDR3 comprises 14 residues. Germline lookup yields CDR1 SGHRS and CDR2 YFSETQ. This chain's CDR3 is CASRPTGLNTEAFF. The DNA for the CDR3 is TGCGCCAGCAGGCCGACAGGGTTGAACACTGAAGCTTTCTTT.

Only a few counts were recorded for this clonotype. The rearrangement links TRBV29-1 to TRBJ2-3, with TRBD2 identical over 8 bases. Germline-derived CDR1 and CDR2 are SQVTM and ANQGSEA. The CDR3 runs 17 residues. With 3 bases clipped from V and 2 bases from J, the junction kept 13 bases outside the gene matches. The CDR3 loop reads CSVDPTQAGALTDTQYF. For the CDR3, the DNA is TGCAGCGTTGATCCCACACAAGCGGGGGCCCTCACAGATACGCAGTATTTT.

This clonotype came up a few times. This chain links TRBV15 with TRBJ2-7; no reliable D call. The CDR3 has 12 amino acids. Germline values: CDR1 LNHNV, CDR2 YYDKDF (reference sequence). V was cut by 3 bases and J by 4 bases, with 7 bases left in between. In DNA, the CDR3 is TGTGCCACCAGCAGCGTCCAGTACGAGCAGTACTTC. Amino acids: CATSSVQYEQYF.

The chain recombines TRBV5-1 with TRBJ2-5, with 11 bases lining up with TRBD1. Germline V gene sequence: CDR1 SGHRS, CDR2 YFSETQ. Losses at the gene ends were 2 bases for V and 5 bases for J; bases not matched to a gene: 8. The CDR3 sequence is 16 residues long. The CDR3 nucleotides are TGCGCCAGCAGCTTCATAAGGACAGGGGGCTCGGAGACCCAGTACTTC. This translates into CASSFIRTGGSETQYF. Filled out from reference TRBV5-1 and TRBJ2-5, the complete variable domain reads KAGVTQTPRYLIKTRGQQVTLSCSPISGHRSVSWYQQTPGQGLQFLFEYFSETQRNKGNFPGRFSGRQFSNSRSEMNVSTLELGDSALYLCASSFIRTGGSETQYFGPGTRLLVL.

This clonotype was seen more than once but under ten times. The V gene is TRBV30, the J gene TRBJ1-1, with TRBD1 as a possible D gene (5 bases). CDR3 length equals 15 residues. In germline, CDR1 is GTSNPN, CDR2 SVGIG (reference sequence). V lost 4 bases and J 0 bases, leaving 15 bases between the germline ends. The CDR3 sequence: CAWIPWGPMNTEAFF. The CDR3 coding sequence is TGTGCCTGGATACCATGGGGACCAATGAACACTGAAGCTTTCTTT.

The chain joins TRBV5-1 to TRBJ2-1; 8 positions match TRBD1. After removal of 2 bases from V and 1 base from J, the junction contained 11 bases not matched to a gene. The CDR3 runs to 18 residues. CDR1 is SGHRS, CDR2 YFSETQ, per germline. Here the CDR3 reads CASSFWTRDRSSYNEQFF. The CDR3 coding sequence is TGCGCCAGCAGCTTTTGGACACGGGACAGGTCATCCTACAATGAGCAGTTCTTC.

The V and J genes are TRBV6-2 or TRBV6-3 and TRBJ2-6; D unclear. The germline CDR1 and CDR2 sequences are MNHEY and SVGEGT. The V gene lost 4 bases and the J gene lost 4 bases, with 17 bases spanning the gap. The CDR3 loop spans 17 amino acids. The CDR3 loop is CASSLPALVVGANVLTF. The CDR3 DNA is TGTGCCAGCAGTTTGCCCGCATTAGTTGTGGGGGCCAACGTCCTGACTTTC.

The V gene is TRBV28, the J gene TRBJ2-7; D not resolved. The germline CDR1 and CDR2 sequences are MDHEN and SYDVKM. The CDR3 contains 12 residues. The germline V and J ends were trimmed by 6 bases and 2 bases, with 8 bases remaining between them. DNA for the CDR3: TGTGCCAGCAGCGTCTCCACCTACGAGCAGTACTTC. Translated, it gives CASSVSTYEQYF.

This clonotype has more than one count but fewer than ten. The CDR3 sequence is CASTQGGAGTDTQYF. The CDR3 DNA sequence: TGTGCCAGCACCCAAGGTGGGGCGGGCACAGATACGCAGTATTTT. This sequence joins TRBV12-3 or TRBV12-4 and TRBJ2-3, with D possibly being TRBD1 (5 bases). Between the trimmed V and J ends, which lost 7 bases and 1 base, there was a span of 15 bases. The CDR3 runs 15 residues.

This chain links TRBV6-2 or TRBV6-3 with TRBJ2-4; 12 bases map to TRBD2. V trimming: 5 bases; J trimming: 6 bases; junction bases outside the gene matches: 8. Germline V gene sequence: CDR1 MNHEY, CDR2 SVGEGT. CDR3 length: 16 amino acids. In nucleotides, the CDR3 is TGTGCCAGCAGTCCCCCGACTAGCGGGAGCGGAAACATTCAGTACTTC. It translates to CASSPPTSGSGNIQYF.

The rearrangement joins TRBV20-1 to TRBJ2-2, with D tentatively TRBD1 or TRBD2 (5 bases each). This CDR3 is built from 16 residues. The germline gives CDR1 DFQATT, CDR2 SNEGSKA (reference sequence). V lost 6 bases, J lost 3 bases, and 20 bases lay in between. The CDR3 DNA reads as TGCAGTGCAACGGGACGAACCCTGCGTTACACCGGGGAGCTGTTTTTT. This translates into CSATGRTLRYTGELFF.

The chain links TRBV4-3 to TRBJ1-6, with D possibly TRBD1 on 6 matching bases. Germline V gives CDR1 LGHNA, CDR2 YSLEER. V was cut by 0 bases and J by 7 bases, with 10 bases left in between. The CDR3 runs 15 residues. CDR3 bases: TGCGCCAGCAGCCAAGAACACAGGGCCAATTCACCCCTCCACTTT. It is translated as CASSQEHRANSPLHF.

Comment on this clonotype: A much larger clone is a single base away; this may be a read error. The chain joins TRBV10-3 to TRBJ2-1; TRBD1 might be the D (6 bases). The CDR3 runs 14 residues. Germline V lookup: CDR1 ENHRY, CDR2 SYGVKD. V lost 2 bases and J 8 bases, leaving 13 bases between the germline ends. This CDR3 is CAISEPRGSYEQFF. CDR3 nucleotide sequence: TGTGCCATCAGTGAGCCTAGGGGGAGCTATGAGCAGTTCTTC.

The sample holds a few counts of this clonotype. The CDR3 sequence is CASSESISGRYGYTF. CDR3 DNA sequence: TGCGCCAGCAGTGAGTCGATCTCCGGGCGGTATGGCTACACCTTC. V is TRBV10-1 and J is TRBJ1-2; D is unclear. Per the germline V gene, CDR1 is WNHNN and CDR2 is SYGVQD (reference sequence). This CDR3 spans 15 amino acids. Trimming left V 0 bases short and J 5 bases short, with 13 bases between.

This clonotype was counted between two and nine times. J is TRBJ2-3 and V is TRBV5-1; TRBD2 is a possible D gene (5 bases). CDR1 is SGHRS, CDR2 YFSETQ, per germline. CDR3 length: 13 amino acids. Trimming took off 5 bases at V and 2 bases at J, with 9 bases between the two ends. CDR3 nucleotides: TGCGCCAGCAGGGACTCTTACACAGATACGCAGTATTTT. This translates into CASRDSYTDTQYF.

This clonotype was detected a few times. This chain uses TRBV5-1 with TRBJ2-5; D not resolved. The CDR3 has 16 amino acids. V was cut by 0 bases and J by 0 bases, with 12 bases left in between. From germline, CDR1 is SGHRS and CDR2 YFSETQ. CDR3 sequence reads: CASSLVPFVNQETQYF. In DNA, the CDR3 is TGCGCCAGCAGCTTGGTCCCATTTGTAAACCAAGAGACCCAGTACTTC.

This clonotype was detected only a few times. The V call is TRBV5-1, the J call TRBJ2-7, with D maybe TRBD1 (5 bases). The germline V gene encodes CDR1 SGHRS and CDR2 YFSETQ. The CDR3 sequence is 15 residues long. Deletions cut 4 bases from V and 2 bases from J, with 16 bases between. Here the CDR3 DNA reads TGCGCCAGCAGCGTAGGGAACAGACAGACCTACGAGCAGTACTTC. Amino acids: CASSVGNRQTYEQYF. Looking up the rest from reference TRBV5-1 and TRBJ2-7 gives the full variable domain: KAGVTQTPRYLIKTRGQQVTLSCSPISGHRSVSWYQQTPGQGLQFLFEYFSETQRNKGNFPGRFSGRQFSNSRSEMNVSTLELGDSALYLCASSVGNRQTYEQYFGPGTRLTVT.

The chain joins TRBV7-8 to TRBJ2-3, with D possibly TRBD2 on 6 matching bases. The germline gives CDR1 SGHVS, CDR2 FQNEAQ. V lost 5 bases, J lost 4 bases, and 16 bases lay in between. CDR3 length: 15 residues. The CDR3 region has the DNA TGTGCCAGCAGCATGGGACTTTGGGGTCCAGATACGCAGTATTTT. Residues: CASSMGLWGPDTQYF.

The chain has TRBV5-1 and TRBJ1-1; 11 bases map to TRBD1. The germline V gene has CDR1 SGHRS and CDR2 YFSETQ. CDR3 length equals 14 residues. The V gene end was trimmed by 2 bases and the J gene end by 5 bases; junction bases not matched to a gene: 2. The CDR3 is CASSFRDRGTEAFF. The CDR3 DNA is TGCGCCAGCAGCTTCCGGGACAGGGGGACTGAAGCTTTCTTT. The complete variable domain, with remaining parts taken from reference TRBV5-1 and TRBJ1-1, reads KAGVTQTPRYLIKTRGQQVTLSCSPISGHRSVSWYQQTPGQGLQFLFEYFSETQRNKGNFPGRFSGRQFSNSRSEMNVSTLELGDSALYLCASSFRDRGTEAFFGQGTRLTVV.